This T cell receptor beta chain is from a study of blood T cell repertoires in COVID-19. As for the study in general: Donors in the United States, Italy and Spain gave samples during acute or convalescent COVID-19. Sample material is recorded as cDNA or gDNA derived from T cells, B-cell-depleted T cells, or PBMCs.

The CDR3 runs to 13 residues. Germline V gene lookup returns CDR1 MNHEY and CDR2 SVGAGI. Trimming took 5 bases from V and 0 from J, leaving 5 bases between them. Original processing notes: Reference gene primer amplification gave nucleated cell count estimates. Clones were read by immunoSEQ multiplex PCR, and TCRdb kept only the in-frame ones, dropping some. V and J calls and clone size are as listed in that table; D and trimming were resolved from the DNA. The table records about 150,000 clones, about 80% of them present only once. This TCR was sampled from a man aged 55-75 years with acute or convalescent COVID-19. Sequencing was carried out using peripheral blood. The V gene is TRBV6-5, the J gene TRBJ1-5; D remains unclear. In DNA form, the CDR3 reads TGTGCCAGCAGTCCCAATAGCAATCAGCCCCAGCATTTT. Encoded protein: CASSPNSNQPQHF.